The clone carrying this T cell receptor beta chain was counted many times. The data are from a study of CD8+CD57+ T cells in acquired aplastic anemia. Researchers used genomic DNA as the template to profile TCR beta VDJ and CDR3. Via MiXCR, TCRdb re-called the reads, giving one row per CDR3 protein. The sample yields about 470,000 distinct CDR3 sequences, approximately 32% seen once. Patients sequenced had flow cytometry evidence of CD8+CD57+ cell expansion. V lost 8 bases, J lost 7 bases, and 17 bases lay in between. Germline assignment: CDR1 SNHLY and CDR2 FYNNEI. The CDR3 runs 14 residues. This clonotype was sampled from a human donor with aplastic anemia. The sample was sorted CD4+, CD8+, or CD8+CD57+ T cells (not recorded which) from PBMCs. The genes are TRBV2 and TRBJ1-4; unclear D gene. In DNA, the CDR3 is TGTGCCAGCCGGGTTATAGGCGAGACTGAAAAACTGTTTTTT. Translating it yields CASRVIGETEKLFF.